This entry describes one T cell receptor (beta chain). Its specificity is not known. A read error may produce the germline difference seen at one junction end. Germline V gene sequence: CDR1 SGHRS, CDR2 YFSETQ. CDR3 size: 14 residues. The sample belongs to a study of T cell responses to AZD1222 COVID-19 vaccine. Study findings and constraints: The reported proportion of spike-specific TCRs targeting unmutated variant regions was nearly half. The donor cohort was predominantly white British with a female majority, and clonal diversity may have been underestimated. Among AZD1222 vaccinees, only six or seven were seropositive at baseline.

The table came from immunoSEQ multiplex PCR; TCRdb's copy has only in-frame clones and leaves some out. Of about 110,000 clones in the sample, roughly 92% were seen once. The receptor was isolated from an adult who received the AZD1222 COVID-19 vaccine. Sequencing was performed on peripheral blood, taken 28 days after the second AZD1222 dose. This rearrangement joins TRBV5-1 to TRBJ2-2, with D perhaps matching TRBD1 (6 bases). Here the CDR3 reads CASRLDRQTGELFF. CDR3 DNA sequence: TGCGCCAGCAGATTGGACAGACAAACCGGGGAGCTGTTTTTT.